The 2 T cell receptor beta chains below were found in one sample sequenced in a study of a mutant IDH1 vaccine in newly diagnosed glioma. Their antigen targets remain unknown. The time point here: week 23, last vaccination. Each dose of the vaccine consisted of 300 ug of mutant IDH1 20-mer peptide, with topical imiquimod. Repertoires were generated with immunoSEQ multiplex PCR, while TCRdb's copy carries only in-frame clones and drops some. The sample comprises approximately 43,000 clones, about 78% of which are singletons, and around 6.5% rests with the top ten. The sequences come from PBMCs, collected from a glioma patient whose treatment included an IDH1 peptide vaccine. The receptors were gathered from a woman between 40 and 50 years old with glioma. Some clones in this sample may be carry-over from other donors' samples.

V and J are TRBV5-8 and TRBJ2-5; perhaps TRBD2 as D (7 bases). Germline V lookup: CDR1 SGHTS, CDR2 YDEGEE. Trimming cost V 4 bases and J 5 bases, with 15 bases left between them. This CDR3 contains 14 residues. CDR3 DNA sequence: TGTGCCAGCAGCCCAGGAAGGGGGGGGGAGACCCAGTACTTC. As protein: CASSPGRGGETQYF.

The chain is built from TRBV15 and TRBJ2-1; D ambiguous. This CDR3 has 16 residues. CDR1 is LNHNV and CDR2 is YYDKDF in the germline V gene (reference sequence). The V end was cut by 0 bases, the J end by 0 bases, with 9 bases between. CDR3 loop: CATSRELQSSYNEQFF. CDR3 DNA sequence: TGTGCCACCAGCAGAGAATTACAGAGCTCCTACAATGAGCAGTTCTTC. The full variable domain, in which reference TRBV15 and TRBJ2-1 provide the parts outside the CDR3, is DAMVIQNPRYQVTQFGKPVTLSCSQTLNHNVMYWYQQKSSQAPKLLFHYYDKDFNNEADTPDNFQSRRPNTSFCFLDIRSPGLGDTAMYLCATSRELQSSYNEQFFGPGTRLTVL.